The 16 T cell receptor beta chains in this list originate from one sample, sequenced in a study of blood T cells in healthy people across ages. The authors ran a second PCR of 7 to 11 cycles using a sample-barcoded 5' primer and a J-beta primer mix. TCRdb reanalysed the 5' RACE reads using MiXCR and keeps one entry per CDR3 protein. The data contain hundreds of thousands of distinct CDR3 sequences, around 32% of them singletons. The sequenced material came from blood. These receptors all stem from a woman of 80 years or more in good health.

This clonotype has ten or more counts. V gene TRBV29-1 combines with J gene TRBJ2-5, with D unresolved. The germline V gene encodes CDR1 SQVTM and CDR2 ANQGSEA. Trimming pared 6 bases from V and 5 bases from J, leaving 22 bases between. This CDR3 is 15 amino acids long. The CDR3, as DNA: TGCAGCGTCCAAGGGTCTCCGCGAGGCTGGGAGACCCAGTACTTC. This gives the protein CSVQGSPRGWETQYF.

The V call is TRBV5-6, the J call TRBJ1-2; TRBD1 is a possible D gene (6 bases). Germline V CDR1 and CDR2: SGHDT, YYEEEE. CDR3 length: 16 amino acids. With 0 bases removed from V and 2 bases from J, the gap between germline ends came to 14 bases. CDR3: CASSLGMRTANYGYTF. The DNA for the CDR3 is TGTGCCAGCAGCTTGGGGATGCGGACAGCAAACTATGGCTACACCTTC.

This clonotype occurred a few times. The chain combines TRBV20-1 with TRBJ1-2; the match to TRBD1 covers 7 bases. CDR1 and CDR2 (germline): DFQATT, SNEGSKA (reference sequence). V lost 6 bases to trimming and J lost 5 bases; unmatched junction nucleotides: 12. The CDR3 totals 14 residues. In DNA form, the CDR3 reads TGCAGTGCGACCGACAACAGGGGCCCGTATGGCTACACCTTC. This sequence encodes CSATDNRGPYGYTF.

This clonotype was recorded a few times. A read error may produce the germline difference seen at one junction end. The chain has TRBV9 and TRBJ1-1, with D unclear. The CDR3 runs 15 residues. Germline CDR1 and CDR2: SGDLS and YYNGEE. CDR3: CASRVDGRRNTEAFF. In DNA form, the CDR3 reads TGTGCCAGCCGCGTAGATGGCAGGAGGAACACTGAAGCTTTCTTT. The whole variable domain, remainder taken from reference TRBV9 and TRBJ1-1, is DSGVTQTPKHLITATGQRVTLRCSPRSGDLSVYWYQQSLDQGLQFLIQYYNGEERAKGNILERFSAQQFPDLHSELNLSSLELGDSALYFCASRVDGRRNTEAFFGQGTRLTVV.

The chain joins TRBV7-2 to TRBJ1-4, with 10 positions matching TRBD1. V lost 6 bases and J lost 8; bases outside the gene matches: 12. CDR3 size: 16 residues. Germline assignment: CDR1 SGHTA and CDR2 FQGNSA. The CDR3 spells CASSSSGTGVGEKLFF. The CDR3 region has the DNA TGTGCCAGCAGTTCATCCGGGACAGGGGTCGGGGAAAAACTGTTTTTT.

The rearrangement joins TRBV7-8 to TRBJ2-1; TRBD2 matches at 11 bases. This CDR3 spans 19 amino acids. Germline V gene lookup returns CDR1 SGHVS and CDR2 FQNEAQ. The ends lost 6 bases at V and 10 bases at J; junction bases unmatched: 23. CDR3 bases: TGTGCCAGCAGTCTCGGGGGGTTAGCGGGGGGGCTTCGGCCGGGGGAGCAGTTCTTC. It is translated as CASSLGGLAGGLRPGEQFF.

V is TRBV6-5 and J is TRBJ1-4, with D possibly being TRBD1 (6 bases). This CDR3 contains 16 residues. V was clipped by 0 bases and J by 7 bases, with 15 bases between them. Germline assignment: CDR1 MNHEY and CDR2 SVGAGI. As DNA, the CDR3 is TGTGCCAGCAGTTACTCGTTGACAGGAAGCAGTGAAAAACTGTTTTTT. Its translation is CASSYSLTGSSEKLFF.

This rearrangement joins TRBV20-1 to TRBJ1-6; the D is unclear. In germline, CDR1 is DFQATT, CDR2 SNEGSKA (reference sequence). V was shortened by 3 bases and J by 11 bases, with 11 bases between the two germline ends. The CDR3 extends over 12 amino acids. The CDR3 bases are TGCAGTGCTAGGAGTACAGCGGCACCCCTCCACTTT. Translating gives CSARSTAAPLHF.

On this clonotype: A much larger clone is a single base away; this may be a read error. This chain links TRBV4-1 with TRBJ2-1; D is unclear. Per germline, CDR1 MGHRA and CDR2 YSYEKL. The CDR3 sequence is 13 residues long. CDR3 amino acids: CASSHGQYNGQFF. The CDR3 DNA follows: TGCGCCAGCAGCCACGGCCAGTACAATGGGCAGTTCTTC.

The chain links TRBV5-1 to TRBJ2-7; D not resolved. CDR3 length: 15 residues. V was shortened by 4 bases and J by 2 bases, with 16 bases between the two germline ends. Germline-derived CDR1 and CDR2 are SGHRS and YFSETQ. CDR3 DNA: TGCGCCAGCAGCCCCCTCCCGAGAGCGACCTACGAGCAGTACTTC. It yields the protein CASSPLPRATYEQYF.

This clonotype was found many times. V is TRBV4-2 and J is TRBJ1-2, with 7 bases that match TRBD1. The CDR3 loop spans 15 amino acids. The germline CDR1 and CDR2 sequences are LGHNA and YNFKEQ. J lost 5 bases, V lost 1 base, and 7 bases had no gene match. In nucleotides, the CDR3 is TGTGCCAGCAGCCAAGCGGACAGGAATAAGTATGGCTACACCTTC. As protein: CASSQADRNKYGYTF.

This clonotype has ten or more counts. The chain has TRBV20-1 and TRBJ2-3; 8 bases are shared with TRBD2. The CDR3 length is 14 residues. J was trimmed by 4 bases and V by 1 base; bases with no gene match: 4. Germline assignment: CDR1 DFQATT and CDR2 SNEGSKA (reference sequence). The CDR3 DNA is TGCAGTGCTAGAGGTCCGGGGGGGCCAGATACGCAGTATTTT. This translates into CSARGPGGPDTQYF.

As for this clonotype: This may arise from a read error, as a much more abundant clone is one base away. The J gene is TRBJ2-7, the V gene TRBV20-1; no definite D call. The CDR3 totals 15 residues. Germline CDR1 DFQATT, CDR2 SNEGSKA (reference sequence). V gave up 4 bases and J gave up 6 bases, with 22 bases separating them. DNA for the CDR3: TGCAGTGCTAACCATCCCACCGGTCCGGCCGGCGAGCAGTACTTC. It is translated as CSANHPTGPAGEQYF.

V gene TRBV5-1 combines with J gene TRBJ2-1; D assignment may be TRBD1 or TRBD2 (5 bases each). Germline lookup yields CDR1 SGHRS and CDR2 YFSETQ. V lost 7 bases to trimming and J lost 7 bases, with 18 bases between them. The CDR3 is 14 amino acids. The CDR3 sequence is CASQEEAGWNEQFF. Written as DNA, the CDR3 is TGCGCCAGCCAGGAGGAGGCAGGGTGGAATGAGCAGTTCTTC.

This clonotype was counted a few times. The chain has TRBV5-1 and TRBJ2-1; 9 bases map to TRBD1. The CDR3 totals 16 residues. V was pared by 0 bases and J by 9 bases, with 10 bases of the junction left unmatched. In germline, CDR1 is SGHRS, CDR2 YFSETQ. CDR3 sequence: CASSLGNRGRGSEQFF. The DNA of the CDR3 is TGCGCCAGCAGCTTGGGGAACAGGGGGCGCGGGTCTGAGCAGTTCTTC.

Many counts were recorded for this clonotype. This chain uses TRBV29-1 with TRBJ1-2; no clear D. In germline, CDR1 is SQVTM, CDR2 ANQGSEA. The V end was cut by 3 bases, the J end by 6 bases, with 14 bases between. This CDR3 is built from 13 residues. CDR3 sequence reads: CSVDFASRDGYTF. DNA for the CDR3: TGCAGCGTTGATTTTGCCTCTAGGGATGGCTACACCTTC.